The 28 T cell receptor beta chains reported below all come from one sample, sequenced in a study of blood T cell repertoires in COVID-19. The assay was immunoSEQ multiplex PCR, and TCRdb's table has in-frame clones only and misses some. This table has about 170,000 clones, around 92% appearing once. The sequenced sample was peripheral blood. Receptor source: a man aged 25 to 45 with COVID-19, enrolled during active disease.

CDR3 sequence: CASSLKPAGGIGELFF. The CDR3 DNA sequence: TGTGCCAGCAGTTTAAAACCGGCAGGGGGCATCGGGGAGCTGTTTTTT. The V call is TRBV27, the J call TRBJ2-2; TRBD1 matches at 8 bases. The trim removed 2 bases at V and 7 bases at J, leaving 9 bases unmatched. The CDR3 is 16 residues long. The germline gives CDR1 MNHEY, CDR2 SMNVEV (reference sequence).

The chain couples TRBV19 to TRBJ1-4, with a tentative D call TRBD1 (5 bases). Per germline, CDR1 LNHDA and CDR2 SQIVND (reference sequence). The germline V and J ends were trimmed by 5 bases and 6 bases, with 16 bases remaining between them. CDR3 length: 15 amino acids. CDR3 sequence reads: CASSQFSGSDEKLFF. The CDR3 region has the DNA TGTGCCAGTAGTCAATTTTCAGGGTCCGATGAAAAACTGTTTTTT.

The chain uses TRBV30 and TRBJ1-6; no clear D. Trimming shortened V by 0 bases and J by 6 bases, and 6 bases separated the two germline ends. The CDR3 length is 13 residues. Per germline, CDR1 GTSNPN and CDR2 SVGIG (reference sequence). The CDR3 loop is CAWSVRSNSPLHF. The CDR3 DNA is TGTGCCTGGAGTGTGAGGAGTAATTCACCCCTCCACTTT.

The V call is TRBV6-5, the J call TRBJ1-5, with a tentative D call TRBD1 (5 bases). V lost 6 bases to trimming and J lost 3 bases, with 12 bases between them. Germline loops: CDR1 MNHEY, CDR2 SVGAGI. The CDR3 is 14 residues long. The CDR3 nucleotides read TGTGCCAGCAGCTCTGACAGATACAATCAGCCCCAGCATTTT. It translates to CASSSDRYNQPQHF.

The V and J genes are TRBV7-2 and TRBJ1-5; D uncertain. V lost 0 bases to trimming and J lost 6 bases, with 12 bases between them. Germline assignment: CDR1 SGHTA and CDR2 FQGNSA. This CDR3 contains 15 residues. The CDR3 here is CASSLAEGPTQPQHF. CDR3 nucleotides: TGTGCCAGCAGCTTAGCGGAGGGCCCAACTCAGCCCCAGCATTTT.

The chain carries TRBV7-2 and TRBJ2-2; 7 positions match TRBD2. Trimming took 6 bases from V and 0 from J; bases not matched to a gene: 7. The CDR3 spans 16 residues. The germline gives CDR1 SGHTA, CDR2 FQGNSA. Here the CDR3 reads CASSLTGGPNTGELFF. The CDR3 coding sequence is TGTGCCAGCAGTTTGACGGGAGGACCGAACACCGGGGAGCTGTTTTTT.

This sequence joins TRBV3-1 (or the pseudogene TRBV3-2) and TRBJ2-5; D unresolved. The CDR3 runs 12 residues. Germline assignment: CDR1 LGHDT and CDR2 YNNKEL (reference sequence). V dropped 1 base and J dropped 5 bases, with 5 bases sitting between them. CDR3 nucleotide sequence: TGTGCCAGCAGCCAAGCCGGGGAGACCCAGTACTTC. It is translated as CASSQAGETQYF.

This chain links TRBV28 with TRBJ2-4; D ambiguous. CDR3 size: 14 residues. From germline, CDR1 is MDHEN and CDR2 SYDVKM. V lost 5 bases to trimming and J lost 8 bases, with 16 bases between them. The CDR3, as DNA: TGTGCCAGCAGTCCCACGGCTAGACGGGACATTCAGTACTTC. It yields the protein CASSPTARRDIQYF.

This clone appeared a single time. The chain couples TRBV19 to TRBJ1-2; 10 bases are shared with TRBD1. Germline assignment: CDR1 LNHDA and CDR2 SQIVND (reference sequence). The CDR3 consists of 15 residues. J gave up 2 bases and V 5 bases, and 5 bases lay outside the gene matches. The CDR3 reads CASSYDRGQNYGYTF. In nucleotides, the CDR3 is TGTGCCAGTAGTTACGACAGGGGGCAAAACTATGGCTACACCTTC.

This chain connects TRBV2 to TRBJ1-4; 8 nucleotides agree with TRBD1. Trimming removed 2 bases from V and 10 bases from J; junction bases left unmatched: 12. Germline CDR1 SNHLY, CDR2 FYNNEI. This CDR3 is 16 amino acids long. CDR3: CASSERRGQGRVKLFF. CDR3 coding DNA: TGTGCCAGCAGTGAAAGGCGCGGACAGGGAAGGGTAAAACTGTTTTTT.

CDR3 DNA: TGTGCCAGTAGCCTCTTGCGGGGGGGAGACACTGAAGCTTTCTTT. Protein sequence: CASSLLRGGDTEAFF. The chain recombines TRBV19 with TRBJ1-1, with a possible D match to TRBD1 (5 bases). Germline loops: CDR1 LNHDA, CDR2 SQIVND (reference sequence). The CDR3 has 15 amino acids. V was cut by 6 bases and J by 3 bases, with 17 bases left in between.

The chain carries TRBV15 and TRBJ2-1; 10 positions match TRBD1. CDR3 length: 14 amino acids. Germline V gene data show CDR1 as LNHNV and CDR2 as YYDKDF (reference sequence). Trimming took 5 bases from V and 10 from J; bases not matched to a gene: 8. The CDR3 here is CATSGRQGAREQFF. CDR3 DNA sequence: TGTGCCACCAGCGGACGACAGGGGGCGAGGGAGCAGTTCTTC.

This chain uses TRBV7-3 with TRBJ2-3, with 8 nucleotides matching TRBD2. The CDR3 runs 18 residues. Looked up from germline, CDR1 is SGHTA and CDR2 is FQGTGA. The V and J ends lost 1 base and 3 bases, in that order; junction bases with no gene match: 12. As DNA, the CDR3 is TGTGCCAGCAGCTTAAACCCGCCGGGACCGGGAGGGACAGATACGCAGTATTTT. Translation gives CASSLNPPGPGGTDTQYF.

This clone appeared a single time. The genes are TRBV30 and TRBJ2-1; 9 nucleotides agree with TRBD2. This CDR3 has 13 residues. Unmatched junction bases numbered 0, after V lost 1 base and J lost 5 bases. Germline-derived CDR1 and CDR2 are GTSNPN and SVGIG (reference sequence). CDR3 nucleotide sequence: TGTGCCTGGAGTGGACTAGCGGACAATGAGCAGTTCTTC. The encoded protein is CAWSGLADNEQFF.

The chain is built from TRBV27 and TRBJ2-5, with D possibly being TRBD2 (5 bases). Trimming left V 6 bases short and J 2 bases short, with 13 bases between. This CDR3 is built from 14 residues. CDR1 is MNHEY and CDR2 is SMNVEV in the germline V gene (reference sequence). The CDR3 protein is CASSPRGGQETQYF. The DNA of the CDR3 is TGTGCCAGCAGCCCTCGTGGAGGACAAGAGACCCAGTACTTC.

The count of this clone is one. The gene calls are TRBV28 and TRBJ1-1, with 11 nucleotides matching TRBD1. Germline lookup yields CDR1 MDHEN and CDR2 SYDVKM. Trimming at V came to 4 bases and at J to 4 bases, leaving 8 bases not matched to a gene. This CDR3 region has 16 residues. The CDR3 bases are TGTGCCAGCAGTTCGCCCGGACAGGGGGCGAGCACTGAAGCTTTCTTT. Its protein product is CASSSPGQGASTEAFF.

V usage is TRBV7-9 and J usage is TRBJ2-5; D is possibly TRBD2 (5 bases). V was pared by 0 bases and J by 3 bases, with 8 bases between. CDR3 length: 14 residues. CDR1 SEHNR and CDR2 FQNEAQ come from the germline V gene (reference sequence). CDR3 DNA sequence: TGTGCCAGCAGCTTAGCGAACGGGGAAGAGACCCAGTACTTC. Amino acid sequence: CASSLANGEETQYF. Variable domain in full (rest from reference TRBV7-9 and TRBJ2-5): DTGVSQNPRHKITKRGQNVTFRCDPISEHNRLYWYRQTLGQGPEFLTYFQNEAQLEKSRLLSDRFSAERPKGSFSTLEIQRTEQGDSAMYLCASSLANGEETQYFGPGTRLLVL.

The rearrangement uses TRBV19 and TRBJ1-2; weak D call: TRBD1 (6 bases). The V gene's germline CDR1 is LNHDA and CDR2 SQIVND (reference sequence). The CDR3 extends over 19 amino acids. Trimming shortened V by 6 bases and J by 0 bases, and 26 bases separated the two germline ends. The CDR3 loop reads CASSLGQGAGAIANYGYTF. CDR3 bases: TGTGCCAGTAGCCTAGGTCAAGGAGCAGGGGCCATAGCTAACTATGGCTACACCTTC.

V usage is TRBV30 and J usage is TRBJ2-7, with 7 bases lining up with TRBD2. This CDR3 spans 13 amino acids. The junction had 6 bases not matched to a gene; V was cut back by 5 bases and J by 2 bases. Per the germline V gene, CDR1 is GTSNPN and CDR2 is SVGIG (reference sequence). CDR3 amino acids: CAWERGATYEQYF. CDR3 nucleotide sequence: TGTGCCTGGGAGCGGGGAGCGACCTACGAGCAGTACTTC.

This rearrangement joins TRBV18 to TRBJ2-7, with 12 positions matching TRBD2. The germline gives CDR1 KGHSH, CDR2 LQKENI. The length of the CDR3 is 17 residues. V dropped 3 bases and J dropped 1; count of bases not matched to a gene: 7. CDR3 DNA sequence: TGTGCCAGCTCACCCTACGGACTAGCGGGGAAATCCTACGAGCAGTACTTC. This translates into CASSPYGLAGKSYEQYF.

The chain has TRBV28 and TRBJ1-2; D is unresolved. This CDR3 is built from 13 residues. V was trimmed by 1 base and J by 4 bases, leaving 7 bases between them. Germline CDR1 is MDHEN and CDR2 is SYDVKM. The CDR3 loop is CASSLSSPYGYTF. DNA of the CDR3: TGTGCCAGCAGTTTATCCTCTCCCTATGGCTACACCTTC.

The rearrangement uses TRBV9 and TRBJ2-7; no clear D gene. From germline, CDR1 is SGDLS and CDR2 YYNGEE. The CDR3 covers 14 residues. The V gene lost 0 bases and the J gene lost 1 base, with 8 bases spanning the gap. CDR3 region: CASSVAPASYEQYF. The CDR3 nucleotides are TGTGCCAGCAGCGTAGCTCCAGCGTCCTACGAGCAGTACTTC.

This sequence joins TRBV5-6 and TRBJ2-7, with 12 positions matching TRBD2. The J segment lost 2 bases and the V segment lost 2 bases, leaving 5 bases of the junction unmatched. The CDR3 length is 16 residues. Germline lookup yields CDR1 SGHDT and CDR2 YYEEEE. The CDR3 DNA reads TGTGCCAGCAGCTTCCCTAGCGGGAGGGCCCCCTACGAGCAGTACTTC. Translation gives CASSFPSGRAPYEQYF.

The V and J genes are TRBV4-3 and TRBJ2-3; 7 bases align to TRBD1. The CDR3 has 12 residues. The junction had 1 base not matched to a gene; V was cut back by 4 bases and J by 6 bases. Germline V CDR1 and CDR2: LGHNA, YSLEER. The CDR3 loop reads CASSPDRDTQYF. The CDR3 DNA is TGCGCCAGCAGCCCGGACAGGGATACGCAGTATTTT.

The chain joins TRBV5-1 to TRBJ2-2; the match to TRBD2 covers 10 bases. V dropped 3 bases and J dropped 3; count of bases not matched to a gene: 5. The CDR3 is 16 residues long. Germline lookup yields CDR1 SGHRS and CDR2 YFSETQ. As DNA, the CDR3 is TGCGCCAGCAGCTCGGCTAGCGGGAGCTACACCGGGGAGCTGTTTTTT. Encoded protein: CASSSASGSYTGELFF.

The CDR3 reads CASKRTGIGYNEQFF. The CDR3, as DNA: TGTGCCAGCAAAAGGACAGGGATCGGATACAATGAGCAGTTCTTC. The gene calls are TRBV2 and TRBJ2-1; TRBD1 aligns across 8 bases. V shed 7 bases and J 4 bases; nucleotides not matched to a gene: 9. Germline V gives CDR1 SNHLY, CDR2 FYNNEI. This CDR3 is built from 15 residues.

This clone was detected only once. This rearrangement joins TRBV7-9 to TRBJ1-1, with 8 bases identical to TRBD1. CDR3 length equals 14 residues. Germline CDR1 reads SEHNR; CDR2 reads FQNEAQ (reference sequence). Trimming removed 5 bases from V and 5 bases from J; junction bases left unmatched: 7. The CDR3 DNA reads TGTGCCAGCAGCGGGGGACAGGTGGGAACTGAAGCTTTCTTT. The encoded protein is CASSGGQVGTEAFF.

The V gene is TRBV4-1, the J gene TRBJ2-7; TRBD1 matches at 10 bases. The CDR3 loop spans 17 amino acids. V lost 0 bases, J lost 2 bases, and 7 bases stayed unmatched. Germline CDR1 and CDR2: MGHRA and YSYEKL. The CDR3 protein is CASSQDVGTGDPYEQYF. The CDR3 DNA reads as TGCGCCAGCAGCCAAGACGTTGGGACAGGGGACCCCTACGAGCAGTACTTC.